The subject of this entry is one TCR beta chain. Its target is unknown. This sample is drawn from a study of OX40 agonist ivuxolimab in advanced cancers. Study-level information: The eligibility criteria allowed prior anti-PD-1, anti-PD-L1 or anti-CTLA-4 therapy, and 30% to 40% had some. Study-wide findings and caveats: The study observed clonal expansion of CD4+ and CD8+ blood T cells by week 6 at 0.1 to 3.0 mg/kg. The authors did not determine the antigen specificity of the expanded peripheral T cells.

Germline assignment: CDR1 LNHDA and CDR2 SQIVND (reference sequence). The CDR3 runs 13 residues. Between the trimmed V and J ends, which lost 5 bases and 4 bases, there was a span of 9 bases. Assay: immunoSEQ multiplex PCR; the TCRdb copy retains only in-frame clones and omits some. The table shows about 61,000 clones, with roughly 85% occurring only once. Sequencing was performed on CD4+ or CD8+ T cells sorted from blood, taken in a trial of the OX40 agonist ivuxolimab. The receptor was derived from an adult with an advanced solid tumor such as melanoma, head and neck, liver or kidney cancer. The chain recombines TRBV19 with TRBJ2-1; tentatively, D is TRBD1 (5 bases). DNA of the CDR3: TGTGCCAGTAGTCCTAGGGGTTACAATGAGCAGTTCTTC. Residues: CASSPRGYNEQFF.